The 24 T cell receptor beta chains reported below all come from one sample, sequenced in a study of T-cell reconstitution after alpha-beta-depleted transplantation in children. As it was prepared, the TCRbeta library received unique molecular identifiers. Via MiXCR, TCRdb re-called the PCR reads, giving one row per CDR3 protein. Seen here are some 95,000 distinct CDR3 sequences, 20% to 30% observed once, and the top ten hold around 21%. Specimen: PBMCs, collected before TCRalphabeta/CD19-depleted stem cell transplant. These receptors were obtained from a boy aged 2 to 9 with acute lymphoblastic leukemia, due to receive a stem cell transplant.

J is TRBJ1-1 and V is TRBV11-2, with D possibly matching TRBD1 (6 bases). This CDR3 region has 16 residues. Germline-derived CDR1 and CDR2 are SGHAT and FQNNGV. V gave up 4 bases and J gave up 4 bases, with 19 bases separating them. The chain's CDR3 is CASSSYRGQFSTEAFF. The CDR3 bases are TGTGCCAGCAGCTCTTATCGGGGGCAGTTCAGCACTGAAGCTTTCTTT.

This rearrangement joins TRBV2 to TRBJ2-1; tentatively, D is TRBD1 (5 bases). This CDR3 contains 18 residues. The germline V and J ends were trimmed by 4 bases and 2 bases, with 21 bases remaining between them. Per germline, CDR1 SNHLY and CDR2 FYNNEI. CDR3 coding DNA: TGTGCCAGCAGTGTCCCATCACCACGGACACAAACCTACAATGAGCAGTTCTTC. It is translated as CASSVPSPRTQTYNEQFF.

With regard to this clonotype: At one end, the junction sequence differs from germline, possibly due to a read error. This chain uses TRBV20-1 with TRBJ1-1; a possible D gene is TRBD1 (5 bases). This CDR3 is 13 amino acids long. CDR1 is DFQATT, CDR2 SNEGSKA, per germline (reference sequence). CDR3 region: CSCTRGANPEAFF. In DNA, the CDR3 is TGCAGTTGTACCCGGGGCGCGAACCCTGAAGCTTTCTTT.

V gene TRBV4-2 combines with J gene TRBJ2-7; D gene uncertain. Germline-derived CDR1 and CDR2 are LGHNA and YNFKEQ. The CDR3 runs to 13 residues. Trimming removed 4 bases from V and 2 bases from J, with 9 bases in between. As DNA, the CDR3 is TGTGCCAGCAGCCCCGGGCCCCCCTACGAGCAGTACTTC. It encodes CASSPGPPYEQYF.

The V and J genes are TRBV4-3 and TRBJ1-6, with D possibly being TRBD1 (6 bases). Germline V gene lookup returns CDR1 LGHNA and CDR2 YSLEER. The CDR3 has 15 residues. With 4 bases removed from V and 10 bases from J, the gap between germline ends came to 17 bases. CDR3 protein: CASSPEGGAGSPLHF. The CDR3 DNA reads as TGCGCCAGCAGCCCCGAGGGGGGGGCCGGGTCACCCCTCCACTTT.

The chain couples TRBV4-1 to TRBJ1-5; TRBD1 matches at 12 bases. J was trimmed by 6 bases and V by 0 bases; bases with no gene match: 3. The CDR3 extends over 16 amino acids. CDR1 and CDR2 from the germline V gene are MGHRA and YSYEKL. The CDR3: CASSQDGTGGFQPQHF. CDR3 DNA: TGCGCCAGCAGCCAAGATGGGACAGGGGGCTTTCAGCCCCAGCATTTT.

This chain joins TRBV6-1 and TRBJ2-2, with D perhaps TRBD2 (5 bases). The CDR3 consists of 16 residues. Germline CDR1 is MNHNS and CDR2 is SASEGT. CDR3 sequence reads: CPPSKRRSANTGELFF. The CDR3 DNA is TGTCCTCCCAGTAAGCGGAGAAGCGCGAACACCGGGGAGCTGTTTTTT.

This clonotype was counted only a few times. The CDR3 sequence is CASSLEDTQWVGNEQFF. In nucleotides, the CDR3 is TGTGCCAGCAGCTTGGAAGACACACAATGGGTAGGCAATGAGCAGTTCTTC. The chain recombines TRBV5-5 with TRBJ2-1; D gene ambiguous. V was clipped by 0 bases and J by 6 bases, with 19 bases between them. The CDR3 totals 17 residues. Per germline, CDR1 SGHKS and CDR2 YYEKEE (reference sequence). The full variable domain, its missing parts supplied by reference TRBV5-5 and TRBJ2-1, is DAGVTQSPTHLIKTRGQQVTLRCSPISGHKSVSWYQQVLGQGPQFIFQYYEKEERGRGNFPDRFSARQFPNYSSELNVNALLLGDSALYLCASSLEDTQWVGNEQFFGPGTRLTVL.

Regarding this clonotype: It may be a read error: a sequence one base away is much more abundant. CDR3 sequence reads: CASSRGCGRSYEQYF. DNA of the CDR3: TGTGCCAGCAGCCGGGGGTGCGGACGTTCCTACGAGCAGTACTTC. V and J are TRBV7-3 and TRBJ2-7, with D possibly TRBD2 on 6 matching bases. Trimming cost V 5 bases and J 1 base, with 15 bases left between them. CDR1 is SGHTA and CDR2 is FQGTGA in the germline V gene. The CDR3 totals 15 residues.

This clonotype has ten or more counts. The chain has TRBV28 and TRBJ1-5; tentatively, D is TRBD1 (6 bases). Trimming took 8 bases from V and 2 from J, leaving 16 bases between them. From germline, CDR1 is MDHEN and CDR2 SYDVKM. The CDR3 length is 15 residues. CDR3 loop: CASRRQVVGNQPQHF. CDR3 sequence (DNA): TGTGCCAGCCGGAGACAGGTTGTGGGCAATCAGCCCCAGCATTTT.

V is TRBV28 and J is TRBJ2-7, with TRBD1 matching over 11 bases. With V trimmed by 5 bases and J by 2 bases, 5 bases remained unmatched. The CDR3 consists of 15 residues. Germline CDR1 is MDHEN and CDR2 is SYDVKM. The CDR3 here is CASSPPGQGAYEQYF. The CDR3, as DNA: TGTGCCAGCAGTCCCCCGGGACAGGGGGCCTACGAGCAGTACTTC. The entire variable domain, with the rest obtained from reference TRBV28 and TRBJ2-7, is as follows: DVKVTQSSRYLVKRTGEKVFLECVQDMDHENMFWYRQDPGLGLRLIYFSYDVKMKEKGDIPEGYSVSREKKERFSLILESASTNQTSMYLCASSPPGQGAYEQYFGPGTRLTVT.

This clonotype occurred a few times. CDR3 nucleotide sequence: TGTGCCAGCAGCTTAGATACTAGCTATATACACAATGAGCAGTTCTTC. As protein: CASSLDTSYIHNEQFF. The chain is built from TRBV7-9 and TRBJ2-1, with D possibly TRBD2 on 6 matching bases. The V gene lost 1 base and the J gene lost 5 bases, with 15 bases spanning the gap. CDR3 length equals 16 residues. Germline V gene data show CDR1 as SEHNR and CDR2 as FQNEAQ (reference sequence).

This rearrangement joins TRBV29-1 to TRBJ2-1, with a tentative D call TRBD1 (5 bases). CDR1 is SQVTM and CDR2 is ANQGSEA in the germline V gene. V dropped 0 bases and J dropped 9 bases, with 15 bases sitting between them. CDR3 length: 14 amino acids. The CDR3 DNA sequence: TGCAGCGTTGAAGAAAGACAGCTAAGGATTGAGCAGTTCTTC. Its protein product is CSVEERQLRIEQFF.

Many counts were recorded for this clonotype. V and J are TRBV5-5 and TRBJ1-5; D is perhaps TRBD1 (5 bases). Germline CDR1 is SGHKS and CDR2 is YYEKEE (reference sequence). Between the trimmed V and J ends, which lost 1 base and 8 bases, there was a span of 16 bases. The CDR3 consists of 15 residues. CDR3 region: CASSLSSGLDEPQHF. The CDR3 DNA reads TGTGCCAGCAGCTTGAGTTCAGGGCTCGATGAGCCCCAGCATTTT. Variable domain in full (rest from reference TRBV5-5 and TRBJ1-5): DAGVTQSPTHLIKTRGQQVTLRCSPISGHKSVSWYQQVLGQGPQFIFQYYEKEERGRGNFPDRFSARQFPNYSSELNVNALLLGDSALYLCASSLSSGLDEPQHFGDGTRLSIL.

V usage is TRBV11-2 and J usage is TRBJ2-1; D gene ambiguous. There are 15 residues in the CDR3. CDR1 and CDR2 from the germline V gene are SGHAT and FQNNGV. V lost 4 bases and J 2 bases, leaving 12 bases between the germline ends. DNA for the CDR3: TGTGCCAGCAGCTCGCAGGCGCCTCCCTACAATGAGCAGTTCTTC. It translates to CASSSQAPPYNEQFF.

This clonotype turned up a few times. This CDR3 is CSARRGFTDTQYF. In nucleotides, the CDR3 is TGCAGTGCTAGGCGGGGGTTCACAGATACGCAGTATTTT. The V call is TRBV20-1, the J call TRBJ2-3, with 7 bases lining up with TRBD2. The CDR3 has 13 amino acids. V shed 3 bases and J 2 bases; nucleotides not matched to a gene: 2. From germline, CDR1 is DFQATT and CDR2 SNEGSKA (reference sequence).

The gene calls are TRBV6-5 and TRBJ2-1; 13 nucleotides align to TRBD2. With 1 base clipped from V and 7 bases from J, the junction kept 7 bases outside the gene matches. The CDR3 is 17 amino acids. Germline V gives CDR1 MNHEY, CDR2 SVGAGI. The CDR3 sequence: CASSYYTGTSGVNEQFF. CDR3 sequence (DNA): TGTGCCAGCAGTTACTATACCGGGACTAGCGGGGTTAATGAGCAGTTCTTC.

This clonotype has only a few counts. This sequence joins TRBV4-3 and TRBJ1-6; no definite D call. The V end lost 4 bases, the J end lost 0 bases, and 10 bases lay between the germline ends. Germline V CDR1 and CDR2: LGHNA, YSLEER. This CDR3 is 16 amino acids long. The CDR3 DNA reads as TGCGCCAGCAGCCCGGGCGGGATCTCCTATAATTCACCCCTCCACTTT. Translated: CASSPGGISYNSPLHF.

This clonotype was observed a few times. The chain employs TRBV12-5 and TRBJ2-5; tentatively, D is TRBD2 (6 bases). Trimming stripped 4 bases from V and 1 base from J, with 16 bases between. Germline V lookup: CDR1 LGHNT, CDR2 FRNRAP. There are 16 residues in the CDR3. CDR3 protein: CASGSLCGTGQETQYF. CDR3 DNA: TGTGCTAGTGGTTCCCTCTGCGGGACTGGCCAAGAGACCCAGTACTTC.

The rearrangement links TRBV30 to TRBJ1-2; unclear D gene. Looked up from germline, CDR1 is GTSNPN and CDR2 is SVGIG (reference sequence). Trimming took 0 bases from V and 1 from J, leaving 6 bases between them. The CDR3 contains 13 residues. The CDR3 DNA follows: TGTGCCTGGAGTGTATCAAGTAACTATGGCTACACCTTC. Translated, it gives CAWSVSSNYGYTF.

The chain has TRBV20-1 and TRBJ2-2; TRBD2 aligns across 10 bases. Germline assignment: CDR1 DFQATT and CDR2 SNEGSKA (reference sequence). The J segment lost 4 bases and the V segment lost 6 bases, leaving 5 bases of the junction unmatched. The CDR3 is made up of 14 amino acids. Here the CDR3 reads CSAWTSGLTGELFF. The DNA of the CDR3 is TGCAGTGCATGGACTAGCGGTCTCACCGGGGAGCTGTTTTTT.

This clonotype was seen more than once but under ten times. The V gene is TRBV4-3, the J gene TRBJ2-1, with D hard to call. Germline V CDR1 and CDR2: LGHNA, YSLEER. Trimming shortened V by 0 bases and J by 6 bases, and 9 bases separated the two germline ends. This CDR3 spans 14 amino acids. DNA of the CDR3: TGCGCCAGCAGCCAAGATCGTAGTAGCAATGAGCAGTTCTTC. It encodes CASSQDRSSNEQFF.

The V call is TRBV9, the J call TRBJ2-2; TRBD2 agrees at 8 bases. The CDR3 runs to 16 residues. Germline assignment: CDR1 SGDLS and CDR2 YYNGEE. With V trimmed by 3 bases and J by 6 bases, 10 bases remained unmatched. The CDR3 sequence is CASSGLTSGGPGELFF. The CDR3 region has the DNA TGTGCCAGCAGCGGCTTAACTAGCGGAGGGCCCGGGGAGCTGTTTTTT. Drawing the rest from reference TRBV9 and TRBJ2-2, the complete variable domain is DSGVTQTPKHLITATGQRVTLRCSPRSGDLSVYWYQQSLDQGLQFLIQYYNGEERAKGNILERFSAQQFPDLHSELNLSSLELGDSALYFCASSGLTSGGPGELFFGEGSRLTVL.

This clonotype was seen a handful of times. J is TRBJ2-7 and V is TRBV30; D is possibly TRBD2 (6 bases). V was cut by 7 bases and J by 6 bases, with 13 bases left in between. The CDR3 runs to 11 residues. The germline gives CDR1 GTSNPN, CDR2 SVGIG (reference sequence). The CDR3 nucleotides read TGTGCCTACAGTAGCGGTAGCGAGCAGTACTTC. This gives the protein CAYSSGSEQYF.